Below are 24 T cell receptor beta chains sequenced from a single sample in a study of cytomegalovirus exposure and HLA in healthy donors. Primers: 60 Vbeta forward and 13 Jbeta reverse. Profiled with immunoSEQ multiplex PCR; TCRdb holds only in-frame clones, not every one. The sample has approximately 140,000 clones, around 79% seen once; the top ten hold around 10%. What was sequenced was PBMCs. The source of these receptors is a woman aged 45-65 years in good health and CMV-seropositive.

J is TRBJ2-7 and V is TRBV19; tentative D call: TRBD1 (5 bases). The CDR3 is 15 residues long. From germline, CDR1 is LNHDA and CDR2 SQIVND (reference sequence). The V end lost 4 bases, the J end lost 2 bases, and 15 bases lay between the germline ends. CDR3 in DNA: TGTGCCAGTAGTAAGTTACAGGCGACCCCCTACGAGCAGTACTTC. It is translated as CASSKLQATPYEQYF.

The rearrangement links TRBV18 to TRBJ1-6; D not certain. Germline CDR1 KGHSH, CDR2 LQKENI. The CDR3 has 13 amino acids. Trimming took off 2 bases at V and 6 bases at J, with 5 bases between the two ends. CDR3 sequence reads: CASSPSSNSPLHF. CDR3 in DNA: TGTGCCAGCTCACCAAGTAGTAATTCACCCCTCCACTTT.

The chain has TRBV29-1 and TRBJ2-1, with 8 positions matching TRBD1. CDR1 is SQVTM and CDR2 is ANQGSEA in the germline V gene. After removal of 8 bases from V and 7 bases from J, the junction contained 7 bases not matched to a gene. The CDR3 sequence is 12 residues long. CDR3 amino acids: CSTDQGANEQFF. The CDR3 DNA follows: TGCAGCACTGATCAGGGGGCGAATGAGCAGTTCTTC.

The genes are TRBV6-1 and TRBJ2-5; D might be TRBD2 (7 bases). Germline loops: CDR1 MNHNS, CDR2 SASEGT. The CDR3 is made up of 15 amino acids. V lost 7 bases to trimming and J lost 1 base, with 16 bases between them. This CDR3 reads CASTPLGGVQETQYF. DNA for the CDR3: TGTGCCAGCACCCCGCTAGGGGGGGTCCAAGAGACCCAGTACTTC.

The CDR3 DNA reads as TGTGCCAGCAGCCCCGGACTAGCGGGGACAGAGACCCAGTACTTC. It translates to CASSPGLAGTETQYF. V usage is TRBV7-2 and J usage is TRBJ2-5, with 12 bases identical to TRBD2. Germline CDR1 is SGHTA and CDR2 is FQGNSA. This CDR3 contains 15 residues. J gave up 4 bases and V 5 bases, and 5 bases lay outside the gene matches. Using reference TRBV7-2 and TRBJ2-5 for the parts outside the CDR3, the full variable domain is GAGVSQSPSNKVTEKGKDVELRCDPISGHTALYWYRQSLGQGLEFLIYFQGNSAPDKSGLPSDRFSAERTGGSVSTLTIQRTQQEDSAVYLCASSPGLAGTETQYFGPGTRLLVL.

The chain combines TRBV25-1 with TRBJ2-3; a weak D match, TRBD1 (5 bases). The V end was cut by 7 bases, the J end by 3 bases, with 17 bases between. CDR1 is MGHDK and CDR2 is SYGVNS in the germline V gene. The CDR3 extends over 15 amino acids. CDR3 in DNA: TGTGCCAGCAACCCAACAGGAAAGGATACAGATACGCAGTATTTT. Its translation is CASNPTGKDTDTQYF.

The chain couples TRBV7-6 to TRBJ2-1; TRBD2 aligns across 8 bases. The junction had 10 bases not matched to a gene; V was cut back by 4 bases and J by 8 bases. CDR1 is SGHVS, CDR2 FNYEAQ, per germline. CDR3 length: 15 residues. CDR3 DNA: TGTGCCAGCAGCTCTTACGGGGGGGCGGGCGATGAGCAGTTCTTC. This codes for CASSSYGGAGDEQFF. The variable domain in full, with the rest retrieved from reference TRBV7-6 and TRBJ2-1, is GAGVSQSPRYKVTKRGQDVALRCDPISGHVSLYWYRQALGQGPEFLTYFNYEAQQDKSGLPNDRFSAERPEGSISTLTIQRTEQRDSAMYRCASSSYGGAGDEQFFGPGTRLTVL.

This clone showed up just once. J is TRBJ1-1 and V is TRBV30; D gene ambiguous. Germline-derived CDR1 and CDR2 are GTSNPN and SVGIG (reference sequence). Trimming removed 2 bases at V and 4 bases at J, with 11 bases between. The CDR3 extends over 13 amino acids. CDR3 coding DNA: TGTGCCTGGAGTAATAACCTATCCACTGAAGCTTTCTTT. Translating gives CAWSNNLSTEAFF.

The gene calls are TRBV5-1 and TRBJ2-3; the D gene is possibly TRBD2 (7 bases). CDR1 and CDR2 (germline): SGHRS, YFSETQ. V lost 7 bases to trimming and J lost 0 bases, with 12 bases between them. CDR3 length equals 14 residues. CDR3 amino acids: CASFAGASTDTQYF. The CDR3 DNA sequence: TGCGCCAGCTTTGCGGGGGCCAGCACAGATACGCAGTATTTT.

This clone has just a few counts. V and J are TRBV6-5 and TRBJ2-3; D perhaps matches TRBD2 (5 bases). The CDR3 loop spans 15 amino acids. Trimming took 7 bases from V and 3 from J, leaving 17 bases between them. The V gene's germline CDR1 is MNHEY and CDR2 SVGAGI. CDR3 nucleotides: TGTGCCAGCACCCCACCCGGACTGAGGACAGATACGCAGTATTTT. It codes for CASTPPGLRTDTQYF.

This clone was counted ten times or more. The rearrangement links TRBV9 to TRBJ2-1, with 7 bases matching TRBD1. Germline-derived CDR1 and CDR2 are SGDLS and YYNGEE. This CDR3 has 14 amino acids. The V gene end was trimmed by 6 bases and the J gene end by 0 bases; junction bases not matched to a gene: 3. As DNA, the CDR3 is TGTGCCAGCAACCGGGACAGCTCCTACAATGAGCAGTTCTTC. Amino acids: CASNRDSSYNEQFF.

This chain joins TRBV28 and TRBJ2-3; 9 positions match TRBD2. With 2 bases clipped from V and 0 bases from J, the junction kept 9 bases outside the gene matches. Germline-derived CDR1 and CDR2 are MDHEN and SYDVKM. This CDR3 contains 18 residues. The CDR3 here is CASSLVAAGGPSTDTQYF. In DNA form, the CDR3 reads TGTGCCAGCAGTTTAGTGGCGGCGGGGGGGCCTAGCACAGATACGCAGTATTTT.

The chain's CDR3 is CASRGAGGNTGELFF. The CDR3 DNA reads as TGTGCCAGCAGGGGGGCAGGTGGGAACACCGGGGAGCTGTTTTTT. This sequence joins TRBV2 and TRBJ2-2; D might be TRBD1 (6 bases). V dropped 6 bases and J dropped 1 base, with 12 bases sitting between them. The length of the CDR3 is 15 residues. In germline, CDR1 is SNHLY, CDR2 FYNNEI.

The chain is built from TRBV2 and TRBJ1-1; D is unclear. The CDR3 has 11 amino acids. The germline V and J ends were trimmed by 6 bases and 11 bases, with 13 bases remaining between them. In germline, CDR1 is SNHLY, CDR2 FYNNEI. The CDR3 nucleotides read TGTGCCAGCAGAACCGGGATCTTTGCTTTCTTT. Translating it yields CASRTGIFAFF.

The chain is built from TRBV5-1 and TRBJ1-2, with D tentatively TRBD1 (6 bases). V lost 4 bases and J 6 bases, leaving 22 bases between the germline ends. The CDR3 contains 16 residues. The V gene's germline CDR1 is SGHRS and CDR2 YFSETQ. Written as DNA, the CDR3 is TGCGCCAGCAGCCTCGCACCGGGACAACTAATCAATGGCTACACCTTC. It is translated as CASSLAPGQLINGYTF.

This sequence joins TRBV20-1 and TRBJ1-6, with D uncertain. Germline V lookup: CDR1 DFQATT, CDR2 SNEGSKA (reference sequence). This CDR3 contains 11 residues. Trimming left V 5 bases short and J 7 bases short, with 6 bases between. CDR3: CSALENSPLHF. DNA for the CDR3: TGCAGTGCTTTAGAGAATTCACCCCTCCACTTT.

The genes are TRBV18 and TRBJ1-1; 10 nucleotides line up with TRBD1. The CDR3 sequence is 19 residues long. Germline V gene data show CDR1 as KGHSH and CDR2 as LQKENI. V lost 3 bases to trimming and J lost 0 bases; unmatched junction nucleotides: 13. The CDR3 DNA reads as TGTGCCAGCTCACCTCGATTAAGGGACAGGGGACGCTTGAACACTGAAGCTTTCTTT. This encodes CASSPRLRDRGRLNTEAFF.

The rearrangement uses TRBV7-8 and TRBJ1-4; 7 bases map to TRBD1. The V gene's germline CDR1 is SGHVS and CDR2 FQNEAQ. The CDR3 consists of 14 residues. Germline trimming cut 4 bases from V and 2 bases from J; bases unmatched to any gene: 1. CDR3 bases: TGTGCCAGCAGCTCGACAGGGACTAATGAAAAACTGTTTTTT. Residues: CASSSTGTNEKLFF.

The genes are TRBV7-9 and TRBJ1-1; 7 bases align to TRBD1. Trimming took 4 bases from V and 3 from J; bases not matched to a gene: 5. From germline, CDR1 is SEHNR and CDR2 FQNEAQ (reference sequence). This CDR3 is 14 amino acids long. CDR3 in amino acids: CASSSLGTDTEAFF. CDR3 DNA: TGTGCCAGCAGCTCCCTCGGGACAGACACTGAAGCTTTCTTT.

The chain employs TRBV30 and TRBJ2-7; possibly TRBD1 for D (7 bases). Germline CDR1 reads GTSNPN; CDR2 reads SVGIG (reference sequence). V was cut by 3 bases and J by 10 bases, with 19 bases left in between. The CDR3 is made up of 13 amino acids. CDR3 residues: CAWRGGQSRGQYF. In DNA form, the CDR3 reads TGTGCCTGGAGGGGGGGACAGTCCCGCGGACAGTACTTC.

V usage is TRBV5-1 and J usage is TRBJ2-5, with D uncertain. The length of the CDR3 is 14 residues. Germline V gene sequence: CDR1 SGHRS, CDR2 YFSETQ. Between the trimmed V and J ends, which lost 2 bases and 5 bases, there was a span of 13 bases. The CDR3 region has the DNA TGCGCCAGCAGCTTTCTGGGTCAACAGGAGACCCAGTACTTC. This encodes CASSFLGQQETQYF.

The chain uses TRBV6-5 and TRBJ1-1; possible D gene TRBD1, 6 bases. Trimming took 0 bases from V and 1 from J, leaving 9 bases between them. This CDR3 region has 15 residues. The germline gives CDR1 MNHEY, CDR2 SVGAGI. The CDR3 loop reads CASSYSPQGNTEAFF. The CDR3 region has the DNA TGTGCCAGCAGTTACTCCCCACAGGGGAACACTGAAGCTTTCTTT.

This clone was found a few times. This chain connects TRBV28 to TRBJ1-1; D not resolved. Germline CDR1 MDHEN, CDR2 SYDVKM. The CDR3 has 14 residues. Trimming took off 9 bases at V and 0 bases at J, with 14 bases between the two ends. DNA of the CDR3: TGTGCCAGTACCTCGACGGGTTTGAACACTGAAGCTTTCTTT. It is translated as CASTSTGLNTEAFF. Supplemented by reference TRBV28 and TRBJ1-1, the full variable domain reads DVKVTQSSRYLVKRTGEKVFLECVQDMDHENMFWYRQDPGLGLRLIYFSYDVKMKEKGDIPEGYSVSREKKERFSLILESASTNQTSMYLCASTSTGLNTEAFFGQGTRLTVV.

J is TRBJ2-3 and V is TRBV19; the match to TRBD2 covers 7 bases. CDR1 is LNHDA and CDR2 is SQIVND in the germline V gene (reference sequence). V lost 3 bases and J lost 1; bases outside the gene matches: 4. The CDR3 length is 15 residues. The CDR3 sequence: CASSIWSGGTDTQYF. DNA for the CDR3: TGTGCCAGTAGTATCTGGAGCGGGGGCACAGATACGCAGTATTTT.